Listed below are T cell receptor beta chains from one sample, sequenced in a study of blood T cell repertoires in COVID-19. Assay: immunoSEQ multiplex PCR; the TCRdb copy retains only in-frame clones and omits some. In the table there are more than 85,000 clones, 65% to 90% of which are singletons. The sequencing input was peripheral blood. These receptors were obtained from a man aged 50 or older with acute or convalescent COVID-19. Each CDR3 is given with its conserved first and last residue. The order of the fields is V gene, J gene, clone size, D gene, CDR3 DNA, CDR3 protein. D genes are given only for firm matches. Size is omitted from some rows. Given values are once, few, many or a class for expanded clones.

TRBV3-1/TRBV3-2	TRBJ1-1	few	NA	TGTGCCAGCAGACAGGGAATGAACACTGAAGCTTTCTTT	CASRQGMNTEAFF
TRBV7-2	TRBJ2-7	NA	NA	TGTGCCAGCAGCTTAACGCGGGACCACGAGCAGTACTTC	CASSLTRDHEQYF
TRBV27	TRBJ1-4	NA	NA	TGTGCCAGCAGTACGATCCCACAGGGTCCGAGTGATGAAAAACTGTTTTTT	CASSTIPQGPSDEKLFF
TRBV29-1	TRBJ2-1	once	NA	TGCAGCGTTGAATGGTCCAGCTCCTACAATGAGCAGTTCTTC	CSVEWSSSYNEQFF
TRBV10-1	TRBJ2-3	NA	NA	TGCGCCAGCAGTGCACAGGGCCGCACAGATACGCAGTATTTT	CASSAQGRTDTQYF
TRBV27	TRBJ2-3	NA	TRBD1	TGTGCCAGCAGTCAAGGGGACAGTCGCACAGATACGCAGTATTTT	CASSQGDSRTDTQYF
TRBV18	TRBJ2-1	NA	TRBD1	TGTGCCAGCTCACCAGGGACAGGGGTCAATGAGCAGTTCTTC	CASSPGTGVNEQFF
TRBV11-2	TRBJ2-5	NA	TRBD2	TGTGCCAGCAGCTTAATTTTGGGCCTAGCGGGGGGCGAAGAGACCCAGTACTTC	CASSLILGLAGGEETQYF
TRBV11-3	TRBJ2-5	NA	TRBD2	TGTGCCAGCAGCTCATCTAGCGGGTGGAGGGGGGAGACCCAGTACTTC	CASSSSSGWRGETQYF
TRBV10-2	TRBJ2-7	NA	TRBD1	TGCGCCAGCAGTGTTACAGGGGGGTACGAGCAGTACTTC	CASSVTGGYEQYF
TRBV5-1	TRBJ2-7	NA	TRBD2	TGCGCCAGCAGCCCCGGGACTAGCGGAAACTACGAGCAGTACTTC	CASSPGTSGNYEQYF
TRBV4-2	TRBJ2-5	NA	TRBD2	TGTGCCAGCAGCCAAGATGGAACTAGCGGGAGCCAGACCCAGTACTTC	CASSQDGTSGSQTQYF
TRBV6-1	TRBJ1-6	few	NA	TGTGCCAGCAGTGAAGCGGGCAGGGTGATGAATTCACCCCTCCACTTT	CASSEAGRVMNSPLHF
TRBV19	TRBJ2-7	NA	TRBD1	TGTGCCAGTAGTTGGACAGGAGCCTACGAGCAGTACTTC	CASSWTGAYEQYF
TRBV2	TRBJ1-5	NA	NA	TGTGCCAGCAGGACAACAGGGTTCAATCAGCCCCAGCATTTT	CASRTTGFNQPQHF
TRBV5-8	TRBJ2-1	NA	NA	TGTGCCAGCAGCTTGTCGACGGGGGTTAGGAATGAGCAGTTCTTC	CASSLSTGVRNEQFF